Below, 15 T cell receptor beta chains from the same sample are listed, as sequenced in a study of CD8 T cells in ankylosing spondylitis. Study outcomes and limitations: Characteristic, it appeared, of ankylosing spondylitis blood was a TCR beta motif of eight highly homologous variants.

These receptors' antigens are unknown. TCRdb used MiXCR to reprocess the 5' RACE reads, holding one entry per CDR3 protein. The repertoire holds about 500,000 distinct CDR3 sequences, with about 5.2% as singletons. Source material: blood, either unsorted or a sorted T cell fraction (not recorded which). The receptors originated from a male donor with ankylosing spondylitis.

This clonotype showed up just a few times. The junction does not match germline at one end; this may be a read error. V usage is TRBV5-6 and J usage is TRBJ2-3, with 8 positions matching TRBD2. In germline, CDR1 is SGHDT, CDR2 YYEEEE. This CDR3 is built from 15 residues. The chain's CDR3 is CASSLSSGSIDTQYF. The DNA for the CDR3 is TGTGCCAGCAGCTTATCCAGCGGGAGCATAGATACGCAGTATTTT.

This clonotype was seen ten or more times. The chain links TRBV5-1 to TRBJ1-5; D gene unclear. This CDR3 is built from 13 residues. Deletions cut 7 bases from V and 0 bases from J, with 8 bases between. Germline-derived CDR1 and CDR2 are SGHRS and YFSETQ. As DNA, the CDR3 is TGCGCCAGCTCGGGAGATAGCAATCAGCCCCAGCATTTT. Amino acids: CASSGDSNQPQHF.

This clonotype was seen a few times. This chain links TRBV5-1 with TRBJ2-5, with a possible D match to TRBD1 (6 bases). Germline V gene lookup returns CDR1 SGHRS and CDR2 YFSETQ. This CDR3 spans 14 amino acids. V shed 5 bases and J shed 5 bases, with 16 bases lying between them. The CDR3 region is CASSTGTPRETQYF. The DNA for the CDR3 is TGCGCCAGCAGTACCGGGACACCACGCGAGACCCAGTACTTC.

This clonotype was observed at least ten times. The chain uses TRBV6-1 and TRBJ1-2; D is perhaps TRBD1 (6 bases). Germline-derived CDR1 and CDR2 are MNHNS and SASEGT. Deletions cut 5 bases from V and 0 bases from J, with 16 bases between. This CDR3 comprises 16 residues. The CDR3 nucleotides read TGTGCCAGCAGTCAGGGACACGGTTATTCTAACTATGGCTACACCTTC. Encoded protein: CASSQGHGYSNYGYTF.

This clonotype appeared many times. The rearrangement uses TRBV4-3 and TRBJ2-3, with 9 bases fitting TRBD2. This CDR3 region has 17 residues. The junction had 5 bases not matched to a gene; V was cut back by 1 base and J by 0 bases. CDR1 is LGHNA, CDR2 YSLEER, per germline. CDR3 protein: CASSQGQRGVSTDTQYF. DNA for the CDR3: TGCGCCAGCAGCCAAGGGCAGCGGGGGGTGAGCACAGATACGCAGTATTTT.

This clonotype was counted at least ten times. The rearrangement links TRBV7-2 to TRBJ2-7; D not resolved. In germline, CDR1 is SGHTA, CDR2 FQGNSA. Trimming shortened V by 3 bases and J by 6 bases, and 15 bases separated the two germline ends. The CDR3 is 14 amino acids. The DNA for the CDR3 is TGTGCCAGCAGCTTCCTCTACTCCCCCGGCGAGCAGTACTTC. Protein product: CASSFLYSPGEQYF.

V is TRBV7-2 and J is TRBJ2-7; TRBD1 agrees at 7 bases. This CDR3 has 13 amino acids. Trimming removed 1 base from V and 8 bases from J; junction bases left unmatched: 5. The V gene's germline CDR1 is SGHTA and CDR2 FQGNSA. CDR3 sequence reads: CASSLEGARKQYF. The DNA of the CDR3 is TGTGCCAGCAGCTTAGAGGGGGCTCGGAAGCAGTACTTC.

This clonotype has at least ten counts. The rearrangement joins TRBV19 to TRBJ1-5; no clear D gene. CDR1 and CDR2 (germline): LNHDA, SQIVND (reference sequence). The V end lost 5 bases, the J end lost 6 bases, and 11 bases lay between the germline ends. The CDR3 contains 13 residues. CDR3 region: CASSSPDGQPQHF. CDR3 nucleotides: TGTGCCAGTAGTTCCCCGGACGGTCAGCCCCAGCATTTT.

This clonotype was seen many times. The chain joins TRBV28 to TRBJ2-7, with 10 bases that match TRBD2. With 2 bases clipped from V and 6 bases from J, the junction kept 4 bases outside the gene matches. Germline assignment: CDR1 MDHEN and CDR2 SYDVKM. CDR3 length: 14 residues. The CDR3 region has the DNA TGTGCCAGCAGTTTAGCTAGCGGGAGTTTCGAGCAGTACTTC. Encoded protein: CASSLASGSFEQYF. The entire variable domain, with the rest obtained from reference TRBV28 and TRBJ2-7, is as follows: DVKVTQSSRYLVKRTGEKVFLECVQDMDHENMFWYRQDPGLGLRLIYFSYDVKMKEKGDIPEGYSVSREKKERFSLILESASTNQTSMYLCASSLASGSFEQYFGPGTRLTVT.

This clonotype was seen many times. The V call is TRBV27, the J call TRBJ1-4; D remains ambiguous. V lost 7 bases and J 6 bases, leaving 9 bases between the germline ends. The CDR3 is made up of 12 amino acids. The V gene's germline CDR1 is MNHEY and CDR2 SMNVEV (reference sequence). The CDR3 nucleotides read TGTGCCAGCAAGGCCACCGATGAAAAACTGTTTTTT. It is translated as CASKATDEKLFF.

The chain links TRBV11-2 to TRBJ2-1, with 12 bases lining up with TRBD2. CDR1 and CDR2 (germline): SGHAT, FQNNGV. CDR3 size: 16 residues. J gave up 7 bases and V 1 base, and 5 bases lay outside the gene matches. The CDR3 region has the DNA TGTGCCAGCAGCTTAGCCCTAGCGGGAGGGCCGAATGAGCAGTTCTTC. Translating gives CASSLALAGGPNEQFF.

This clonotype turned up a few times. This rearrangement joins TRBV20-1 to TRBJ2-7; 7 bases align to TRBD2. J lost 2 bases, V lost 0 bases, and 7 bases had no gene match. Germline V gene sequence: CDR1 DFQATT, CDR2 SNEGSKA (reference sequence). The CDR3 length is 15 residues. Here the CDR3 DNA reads TGCAGTGCTAGAGATTCGGGGACTAAACCCTACGAGCAGTACTTC. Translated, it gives CSARDSGTKPYEQYF.

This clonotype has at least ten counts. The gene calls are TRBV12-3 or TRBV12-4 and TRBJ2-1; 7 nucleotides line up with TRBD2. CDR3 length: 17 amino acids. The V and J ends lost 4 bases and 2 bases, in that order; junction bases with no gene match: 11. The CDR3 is CASSWGGGGLTYNEQFF. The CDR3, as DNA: TGTGCCAGCAGTTGGGGCGGGGGAGGGCTCACCTACAATGAGCAGTTCTTC.

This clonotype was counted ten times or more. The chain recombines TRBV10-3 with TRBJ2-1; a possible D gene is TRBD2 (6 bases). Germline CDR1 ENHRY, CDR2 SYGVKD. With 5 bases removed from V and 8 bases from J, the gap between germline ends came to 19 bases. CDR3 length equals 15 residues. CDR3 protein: CAISTPLGPGDEQFF. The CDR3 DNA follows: TGTGCCATCAGTACCCCACTAGGTCCGGGGGATGAGCAGTTCTTC.

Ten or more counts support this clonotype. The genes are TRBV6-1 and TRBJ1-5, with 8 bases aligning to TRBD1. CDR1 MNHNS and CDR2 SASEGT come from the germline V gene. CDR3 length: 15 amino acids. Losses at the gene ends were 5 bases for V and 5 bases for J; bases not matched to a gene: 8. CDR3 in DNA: TGTGCCAGCAGTCGTACAGGGGGATGGGATCAGCCCCAGCATTTT. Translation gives CASSRTGGWDQPQHF.